A selection of T cell receptor beta chains follows, all from one sample in a study of cytomegalovirus exposure and HLA in healthy donors. Repertoires were generated with immunoSEQ multiplex PCR, while TCRdb's copy carries only in-frame clones and drops some. The table includes 200,000 to 250,000 clones, around 85% detected once. Material: PBMCs. These TCRs come from a human donor in good health. Each CDR3 is given with its conserved first and last residue. A D gene is named only where the DNA matches it firmly. Where a row states a size, it is once, few, many or the class of an expanded clone; other rows omit it.

size: -
J: TRBJ1-1
V: TRBV30
D: -
CDR3: CAWIPRVPTEAFF
DNA: TGTGCCTGGATCCCCAGGGTTCCCACTGAAGCTTTCTTT

size: -
J: TRBJ1-1
V: TRBV5-5
D: -
CDR3: CASSQRTGNTEAFF
DNA: TGTGCCAGCAGCCAAAGGACGGGAAACACTGAAGCTTTCTTT

size: -
J: TRBJ2-3
V: TRBV30
D: -
CDR3: CAWSRQGGKTDTQYF
DNA: TGTGCCTGGAGCCGACAAGGCGGGAAGACAGATACGCAGTATTTT

size: once
J: TRBJ1-5
V: TRBV28
D: -
CDR3: CASSAGYARNQPQHF
DNA: TGTGCCAGCAGTGCCGGGTACGCCCGCAATCAGCCCCAGCATTTT

size: -
J: TRBJ2-6
V: TRBV7-6
D: -
CDR3: CASSLSPPALSGANVLTF
DNA: TGTGCCAGCAGCTTATCCCCTCCCGCACTCTCTGGGGCCAACGTCCTGACTTTC

size: -
J: TRBJ2-7
V: TRBV19
D: TRBD1
CDR3: CASTPGTGDYEQYF
DNA: TGTGCCAGTACCCCCGGGACAGGCGACTACGAGCAGTACTTC

size: -
J: TRBJ2-2
V: TRBV6-1
D: -
CDR3: CASSEPLFGIGELFF
DNA: TGTGCCAGCAGTGAACCCCTCTTTGGCATCGGGGAGCTGTTTTTT

size: -
J: TRBJ2-1
V: TRBV19
D: TRBD2
CDR3: CASTTSGAYNEQFF
DNA: TGTGCCAGTACTACTAGCGGGGCCTACAATGAGCAGTTCTTC

size: -
J: TRBJ2-7
V: TRBV5-6
D: -
CDR3: CASSSQGGGYEQYF
DNA: TGTGCCAGCAGCTCCCAGGGGGGAGGATACGAGCAGTACTTC

size: once
J: TRBJ2-7
V: TRBV7-2
D: -
CDR3: CASSSKVVLAPDEQYF
DNA: TGTGCCAGCAGCTCGAAGGTCGTACTAGCCCCCGACGAGCAGTACTTC

size: -
J: TRBJ2-1
V: TRBV19
D: -
CDR3: CASSIGLTNEQFF
DNA: TGTGCCAGTAGTATAGGACTTACGAATGAGCAGTTCTTC

size: -
J: TRBJ1-1
V: TRBV7-3
D: TRBD1
CDR3: CASSSRTGDLTEAFF
DNA: TGTGCCAGCAGCTCCCGGACAGGGGACCTCACTGAAGCTTTCTTT

size: -
J: TRBJ1-1
V: TRBV10-2
D: -
CDR3: CASITGGSMNTEAFF
DNA: TGCGCCAGCATTACGGGGGGCAGCATGAACACTGAAGCTTTCTTT

size: few
J: TRBJ1-5
V: TRBV30
D: TRBD1
CDR3: CAWSVAGGGQPQHF
DNA: TGTGCCTGGAGTGTAGCAGGGGGCGGTCAGCCCCAGCATTTT

size: -
J: TRBJ2-3
V: TRBV9
D: TRBD1
CDR3: CASTKGVTGGWDTQYF
DNA: TGTGCCAGCACCAAAGGGGTGACAGGGGGCTGGGATACGCAGTATTTT

size: few
J: TRBJ2-3
V: TRBV6-4
D: TRBD2
CDR3: CASSGLAGGGDTQYF
DNA: TGTGCCAGCAGTGGCCTAGCGGGAGGGGGAGATACGCAGTATTTT

size: -
J: TRBJ1-1
V: TRBV11-3
D: TRBD1
CDR3: CASSFCGTGGICTEAFF
DNA: TGTGCCAGCAGCTTTTGTGGCACAGGGGGCATTTGCACTGAAGCTTTCTTT

size: once
J: TRBJ1-5
V: TRBV5-1
D: TRBD1
CDR3: CASSEQGALNQPQHF
DNA: TGCGCCAGCAGCGAACAGGGGGCCCTAAATCAGCCCCAGCATTTT

size: -
J: TRBJ2-4
V: TRBV6-1
D: -
CDR3: CASSTNEGGGIQYF
DNA: TGTGCCAGCAGTACCAATGAAGGCGGCGGCATTCAGTACTTC

size: -
J: TRBJ2-7
V: TRBV7-2
D: TRBD1
CDR3: CASSPSPGQGYEQYF
DNA: TGTGCCAGCAGCCCGTCACCGGGACAGGGCTACGAGCAGTACTTC

size: -
J: TRBJ2-5
V: TRBV10-3
D: TRBD1
CDR3: CAISRSGQDFQETQYF
DNA: TGTGCCATCAGCCGGTCGGGACAGGACTTCCAAGAGACCCAGTACTTC

size: few
J: TRBJ1-1
V: TRBV28
D: TRBD1
CDR3: CASSLGDRANTEAFF
DNA: TGTGCCAGCAGTTTGGGGGACAGGGCTAACACTGAAGCTTTCTTT

size: -
J: TRBJ2-7
V: TRBV4-3
D: -
CDR3: CASSQGFRIAYEQYF
DNA: TGCGCCAGCAGCCAAGGGTTTAGAATAGCCTACGAGCAGTACTTC

size: -
J: TRBJ1-1
V: TRBV19
D: -
CDR3: CASSPMGGLNTEAFF
DNA: TGTGCCAGTAGTCCCATGGGCGGGTTGAACACTGAAGCTTTCTTT

size: -
J: TRBJ2-3
V: TRBV5-1
D: TRBD2
CDR3: CASSRSTSGSTDTQYF
DNA: TGCGCCAGCAGCCGGTCAACTAGCGGGAGTACAGATACGCAGTATTTT

size: -
J: TRBJ2-4
V: TRBV7-2
D: -
CDR3: CASSLTTSNLGAKNIQYF
DNA: TGTGCCAGCAGCTTGACAACTAGCAATCTAGGGGCCAAAAACATTCAGTACTTC

size: -
J: TRBJ2-4
V: TRBV28
D: TRBD2
CDR3: CASSSHRGLAGIAKNIQYF
DNA: TGTGCCAGCAGTTCCCATAGAGGACTAGCGGGAATAGCCAAAAACATTCAGTACTTC

size: -
J: TRBJ2-3
V: TRBV7-2
D: TRBD2
CDR3: CASSLAGPGTDTQYF
DNA: TGTGCCAGCAGCCTAGCGGGGCCAGGCACAGATACGCAGTATTTT

size: once
J: TRBJ2-7
V: TRBV28
D: -
CDR3: CASKRRFYEQYF
DNA: TGTGCCAGCAAGCGGAGGTTCTACGAGCAGTACTTC

size: -
J: TRBJ2-7
V: TRBV27
D: TRBD1
CDR3: CASSPGQRSYEQYF
DNA: TGTGCCAGCAGTCCGGGACAGAGAAGCTACGAGCAGTACTTC

size: -
J: TRBJ2-7
V: TRBV5-4
D: TRBD1
CDR3: CASSSTGTGDYEQYF
DNA: TGTGCCAGCAGCTCAACCGGGACAGGGGACTACGAGCAGTACTTC

size: -
J: TRBJ2-7
V: TRBV2
D: -
CDR3: CASSAEARGGYEQYF
DNA: TGTGCCAGCAGTGCCGAGGCTAGGGGTGGGTACGAGCAGTACTTC

size: -
J: TRBJ1-2
V: TRBV5-4
D: -
CDR3: CASSLVAGSHGYTF
DNA: TGTGCCAGCAGCTTGGTAGCAGGGTCTCATGGCTACACCTTC

size: -
J: TRBJ2-1
V: TRBV19
D: TRBD2
CDR3: CASSDRTSGRSSEQFF
DNA: TGTGCCAGTAGTGATCGGACTAGCGGGAGAAGTAGTGAGCAGTTCTTC

size: -
J: TRBJ2-1
V: TRBV7-2
D: -
CDR3: CASSLTEINNEQFF
DNA: TGTGCCAGCAGCTTAACAGAGATTAACAATGAGCAGTTCTTC

size: -
J: TRBJ1-1
V: TRBV11-2
D: -
CDR3: CASSLGAVTEAFF
DNA: TGTGCCAGCAGCTTAGGCGCGGTTACTGAAGCTTTCTTT

size: -
J: TRBJ2-7
V: TRBV6-1
D: TRBD1
CDR3: CASRSTGGYEQYF
DNA: TGTGCCAGCAGATCTACAGGGGGCTACGAGCAGTACTTC

size: -
J: TRBJ2-7
V: TRBV27
D: -
CDR3: CASSLWSEGLEQYF
DNA: TGTGCCAGCAGTTTATGGTCCGAGGGACTCGAGCAGTACTTC

size: -
J: TRBJ2-1
V: TRBV5-1
D: -
CDR3: CASQSGAPYNEQFF
DNA: TGCGCCAGCCAGAGCGGCGCCCCATACAATGAGCAGTTCTTC

size: -
J: TRBJ2-7
V: TRBV6-1
D: -
CDR3: CASSVSGTPSYEQYF
DNA: TGTGCCAGCAGTGTCTCTGGGACACCATCCTACGAGCAGTACTTC

size: once
J: TRBJ2-3
V: TRBV6-1
D: TRBD1
CDR3: CASQGADTQYF
DNA: TGTGCCAGCCAGGGGGCAGATACGCAGTATTTT

size: once
J: TRBJ2-7
V: TRBV5-1
D: -
CDR3: CASSLDSGTYEQYF
DNA: TGCGCCAGCAGCTTGGATTCGGGGACCTACGAGCAGTACTTC

size: -
J: TRBJ2-1
V: TRBV27
D: -
CDR3: CASSFGSSYNEQFF
DNA: TGTGCCAGCAGTTTCGGGAGCTCCTACAATGAGCAGTTCTTC

size: -
J: TRBJ2-1
V: TRBV15
D: TRBD2
CDR3: CATSRHRAGGGNEQFF
DNA: TGTGCCACCAGCAGACACAGAGCGGGAGGTGGCAATGAGCAGTTCTTC

size: few
J: TRBJ1-2
V: TRBV6-5
D: -
CDR3: CASSYSTRGNYGYTF
DNA: TGTGCCAGCAGTTACTCGACCCGGGGGAACTATGGCTACACCTTC

size: -
J: TRBJ1-2
V: TRBV19
D: TRBD1
CDR3: CASSRDSLNYGYTF
DNA: TGTGCCAGTAGTAGGGACAGCTTAAACTATGGCTACACCTTC

size: -
J: TRBJ2-7
V: TRBV2
D: TRBD1
CDR3: CASSGDRAVEQYF
DNA: TGTGCCAGCAGCGGGGACAGGGCAGTCGAGCAGTACTTC

size: few
J: TRBJ2-3
V: TRBV30
D: -
CDR3: CAWSVAAGFTDTQYF
DNA: TGTGCCTGGAGTGTAGCGGCGGGCTTCACAGATACGCAGTATTTT

size: -
J: TRBJ2-7
V: TRBV6-1
D: TRBD2
CDR3: CASSATSGSIYYEQYF
DNA: TGTGCCAGCAGTGCGACTAGCGGGAGCATTTATTACGAGCAGTACTTC